Below, 2 T cell receptor beta chains from the same sample are listed, as sequenced in a study of shared clonotypes between healthy human individuals. Only in-frame clones appear in the TCRdb table, and some are missing; sequencing was by immunoSEQ multiplex PCR. The sample contains approximately 640,000 clones, more than 70% of which appear only once. Sample: memory CD4+ T cells sorted from blood. Documented subset: CD45RA-negative fraction. The receptors were gathered from a woman in her twenties or thirties in good health.

The J gene is TRBJ1-5, the V gene TRBV27, with a tentative D call TRBD1 (6 bases). The germline V gene encodes CDR1 MNHEY and CDR2 SMNVEV (reference sequence). Deletions cut 3 bases from V and 9 bases from J, with 12 bases between. The CDR3 consists of 13 residues. The CDR3 loop is CASSFSQGRPQHF. For the CDR3, the DNA is TGTGCCAGCAGTTTCTCTCAGGGGCGGCCCCAGCATTTT.

J is TRBJ1-1 and V is TRBV5-1; D is perhaps TRBD1 (6 bases). CDR3 size: 14 residues. Germline V gives CDR1 SGHRS, CDR2 YFSETQ. With 7 bases removed from V and 3 bases from J, the gap between germline ends came to 16 bases. The DNA of the CDR3 is TGCGCCAGCGGCCTACAGGGATCCGACACTGAAGCTTTCTTT. This gives the protein CASGLQGSDTEAFF.